This T cell receptor beta chain was recovered during a study of T and B cells in COVID-19 patients. Study overall: COVID-19 patients gave peripheral blood either during active infection or after recovery. Most recovered patients had mild to moderate COVID-19 treated as outpatients. Study-wide points: Patients with COVID-19 reportedly showed strongly skewed T cell receptor beta variable and joining gene usage.

Blood genomic DNA input for TRB amplification was about 250-550 ng. In its sample, this clonotype ranks as medium-sized. Its matching antigen is unknown. The CDR3 loop spans 13 amino acids. Trimming took off 5 bases at V and 11 bases at J, with 13 bases between the two ends. The germline V gene has CDR1 LNHNV and CDR2 YYDKDF (reference sequence). BIOMED2 TRB-A/B primer pools were used in multiplex TRB PCR. MiXCR, run by TCRdb on the multiplex PCR reads, gives a single entry per CDR3 protein. Of around 20,000 distinct CDR3 sequences in the sample, under 35% are singletons; the top ten hold approximately 2.2%.

The sequence came from a human donor who had recovered from COVID-19. The V and J genes are TRBV15 and TRBJ1-6, with D possibly matching TRBD1 (6 bases). The sequencing sample was made of blood. CDR3 loop: CATSGKRGAPLHF. CDR3 nucleotides: TGTGCCACCAGCGGAAAGAGGGGGGCACCCCTCCACTTT.